This record covers a single TCR beta chain. This entry is derived from a study of blood T cell repertoires in COVID-19. Study as a whole: The United States, Italy and Spain supplied acute and convalescent COVID-19 samples.

The CDR3 contains 19 residues. Per the germline V gene, CDR1 is LGHDT and CDR2 is YNNKEL (reference sequence). The V segment lost 1 base and the J segment 0 bases; nucleotides outside the gene matches: 11. Using immunoSEQ multiplex PCR, the repertoire was profiled, and TCRdb retains in-frame clones only, with some absent. The sample has 200,000 to 250,000 clones; around 81% are singletons. The sequence was obtained from a woman in her seventies with acute or convalescent COVID-19. The chain has TRBV3-1 (or the pseudogene TRBV3-2) and TRBJ2-3; the match to TRBD2 covers 9 bases. Sequencing was carried out using peripheral blood. The CDR3 sequence is CASSQGGAGGVRSTDTQYF. The DNA of the CDR3 is TGTGCCAGCAGCCAAGGGGGAGCGGGGGGTGTCAGAAGCACAGATACGCAGTATTTT.